This T cell receptor beta chain stems from a study of shared clonotypes between healthy human individuals. Whole-study findings and limits: Compared with clonotypes that all four donors shared, non-shared clonotypes had lower generation probabilities. Several donors held about 5% of naive CD4 clonotypes in common.

The DNA input per sorted-subset replicate PCR was 150 to 200 ng, corresponding to tens of thousands of T cell genomes. Profiling relied on immunoSEQ multiplex PCR, and the TCRdb table lists in-frame clones only, not all of them. Among around 340,000 clones listed, more than 60% were seen once. V gave up 5 bases and J gave up 0 bases, with 20 bases separating them. This CDR3 has 18 amino acids. CDR1 is MDHEN and CDR2 is SYDVKM in the germline V gene. Of note for this clone: Its antigen is not identified.

The source material was memory CD4+ T cells sorted from blood. Subset defined: CD45RA-negative fraction. The rearrangement uses TRBV28 and TRBJ1-5, with D perhaps matching TRBD1 (6 bases). The TCR originated in a man aged 25 to 40 in good health. The DNA of the CDR3 is TGTGCCAGCAGTCTTACAGCCCACAGGGCGGGTAGCAATCAGCCCCAGCATTTT. It encodes CASSLTAHRAGSNQPQHF.